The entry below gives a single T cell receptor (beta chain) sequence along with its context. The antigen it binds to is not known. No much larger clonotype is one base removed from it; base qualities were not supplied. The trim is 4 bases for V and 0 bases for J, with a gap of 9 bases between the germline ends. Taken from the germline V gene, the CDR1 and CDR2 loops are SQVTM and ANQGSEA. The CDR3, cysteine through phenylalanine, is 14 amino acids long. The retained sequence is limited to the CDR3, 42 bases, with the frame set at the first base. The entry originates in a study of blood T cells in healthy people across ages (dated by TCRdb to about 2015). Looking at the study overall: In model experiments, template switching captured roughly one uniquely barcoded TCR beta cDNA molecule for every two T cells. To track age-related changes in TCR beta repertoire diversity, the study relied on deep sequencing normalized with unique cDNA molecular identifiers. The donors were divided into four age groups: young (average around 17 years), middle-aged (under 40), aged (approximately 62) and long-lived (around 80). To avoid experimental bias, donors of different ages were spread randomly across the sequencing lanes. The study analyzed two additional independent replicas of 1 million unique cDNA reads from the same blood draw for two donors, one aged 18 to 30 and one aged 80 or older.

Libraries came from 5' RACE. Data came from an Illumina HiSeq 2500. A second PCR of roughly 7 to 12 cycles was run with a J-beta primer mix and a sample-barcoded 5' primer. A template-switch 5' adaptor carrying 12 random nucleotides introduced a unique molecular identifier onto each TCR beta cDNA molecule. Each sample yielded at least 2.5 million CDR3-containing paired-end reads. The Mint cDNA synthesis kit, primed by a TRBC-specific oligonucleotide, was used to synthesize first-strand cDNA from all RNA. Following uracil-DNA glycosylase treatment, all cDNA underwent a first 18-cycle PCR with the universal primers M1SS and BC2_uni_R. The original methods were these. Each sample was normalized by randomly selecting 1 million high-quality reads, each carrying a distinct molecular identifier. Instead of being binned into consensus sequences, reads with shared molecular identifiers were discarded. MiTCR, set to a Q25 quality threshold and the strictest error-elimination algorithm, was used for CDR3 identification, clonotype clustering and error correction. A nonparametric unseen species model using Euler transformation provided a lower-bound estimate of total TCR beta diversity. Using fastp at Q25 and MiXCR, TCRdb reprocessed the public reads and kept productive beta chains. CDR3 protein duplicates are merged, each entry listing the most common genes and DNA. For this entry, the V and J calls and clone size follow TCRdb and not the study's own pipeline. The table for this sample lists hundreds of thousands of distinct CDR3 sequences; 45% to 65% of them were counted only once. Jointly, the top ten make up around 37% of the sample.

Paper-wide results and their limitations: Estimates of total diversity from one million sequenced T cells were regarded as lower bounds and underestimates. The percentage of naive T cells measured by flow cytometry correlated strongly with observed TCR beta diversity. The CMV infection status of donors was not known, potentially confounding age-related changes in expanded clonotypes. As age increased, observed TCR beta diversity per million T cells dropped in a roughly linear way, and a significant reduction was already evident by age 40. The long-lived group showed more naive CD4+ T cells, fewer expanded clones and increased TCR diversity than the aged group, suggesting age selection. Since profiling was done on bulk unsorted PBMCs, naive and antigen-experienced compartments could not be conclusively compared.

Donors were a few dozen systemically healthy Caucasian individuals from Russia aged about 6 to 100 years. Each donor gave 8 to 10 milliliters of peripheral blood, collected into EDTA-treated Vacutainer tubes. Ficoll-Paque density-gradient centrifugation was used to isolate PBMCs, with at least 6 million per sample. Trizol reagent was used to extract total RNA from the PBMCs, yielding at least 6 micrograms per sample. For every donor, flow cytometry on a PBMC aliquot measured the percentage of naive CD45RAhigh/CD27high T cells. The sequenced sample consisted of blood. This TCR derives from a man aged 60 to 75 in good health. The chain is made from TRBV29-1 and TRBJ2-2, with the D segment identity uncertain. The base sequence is TGCAGCGTTGTCTTTAGAACGAACACCGGGGAGCTGTTTTTT. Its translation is CSVVFRTNTGELFF.